These 21 T cell receptor beta chains were all obtained from the same sample, sequenced in a study of blood T cell repertoires in COVID-19. The assay was immunoSEQ multiplex PCR, and TCRdb's table has in-frame clones only and misses some. The sample has 250,000 to 300,000 clones; roughly nine tenths are singletons. Sequenced input: peripheral blood. These receptors all stem from a man between 18 and 35 years old with active or convalescent COVID-19.

The chain recombines TRBV5-6 with TRBJ2-3; 7 bases align to TRBD2. The CDR3 is made up of 14 amino acids. V shed 0 bases, J shed 5 bases, and the junction held 3 bases outside the gene matches. Per germline, CDR1 SGHDT and CDR2 YYEEEE. The CDR3 reads CASSLGGGGDTQYF. CDR3 nucleotides: TGTGCCAGCAGCTTGGGAGGCGGGGGAGATACGCAGTATTTT.

The chain couples TRBV18 to TRBJ1-1; 8 nucleotides agree with TRBD1. This CDR3 has 14 residues. Germline V gives CDR1 KGHSH, CDR2 LQKENI. Trimming took 6 bases from V and 4 from J; bases not matched to a gene: 7. The CDR3 sequence is CASSPGQGSTEAFF. The CDR3 nucleotides read TGTGCCAGCTCGCCAGGACAGGGTTCCACTGAAGCTTTCTTT.

This clone has only a few counts. Here the CDR3 DNA reads TGCGCCAGCAGCTTGGGACAGCGAGAAGAGCAGTACTTC. Translation gives CASSLGQREEQYF. The rearrangement links TRBV5-1 to TRBJ2-7, with D tentatively TRBD1 (5 bases). The V and J ends lost 0 bases and 7 bases respectively, with 11 bases between them. The CDR3 sequence is 13 residues long. CDR1 is SGHRS, CDR2 YFSETQ, per germline.

The J gene is TRBJ2-2, the V gene TRBV6-4; TRBD1 matches 8 bases. V shed 5 bases and J 6 bases; nucleotides not matched to a gene: 11. The CDR3 has 16 amino acids. From germline, CDR1 is MRHNA and CDR2 SNTAGT. The CDR3: CASSPTGGQIAGELFF. The CDR3 nucleotides are TGTGCCAGCAGTCCAACAGGGGGTCAAATCGCCGGGGAGCTGTTTTTT.

The CDR3 protein is CASSAPPTSGELFF. In DNA, the CDR3 is TGTGCCAGCAGCGCCCCCCCGACTAGCGGGGAGCTGTTTTTT. This chain joins TRBV9 and TRBJ2-2; a weak D match, TRBD2 (6 bases). This CDR3 contains 14 residues. CDR1 is SGDLS, CDR2 YYNGEE, per germline. The V end lost 3 bases, the J end lost 7 bases, and 13 bases lay between the germline ends.

The chain uses TRBV30 and TRBJ1-4; D is ambiguous. V gave up 0 bases and J gave up 3 bases, with 17 bases separating them. This CDR3 is 17 amino acids long. Germline assignment: CDR1 GTSNPN and CDR2 SVGIG (reference sequence). CDR3 sequence: CAWSVLGLGSSNEKLFF. DNA of the CDR3: TGTGCCTGGAGTGTCCTCGGTCTGGGGAGCTCTAATGAAAAACTGTTTTTT. The variable domain in full, with the rest retrieved from reference TRBV30 and TRBJ1-4, is SQTIHQWPATLVQPVGSPLSLECTVEGTSNPNLYWYRQAAGRGLQLLFYSVGIGQISSEVPQNLSASRPQDRQFILSSKKLLLSDSGFYLCAWSVLGLGSSNEKLFFGSGTQLSVL.

V and J are TRBV7-6 and TRBJ2-1; 7 positions agree with TRBD1. V shed 5 bases, J shed 6 bases, and the junction held 4 bases outside the gene matches. This CDR3 spans 13 amino acids. Germline V gene data show CDR1 as SGHVS and CDR2 as FNYEAQ. The chain's CDR3 is CASSPGTVNEQFF. CDR3 DNA sequence: TGTGCCAGCAGCCCCGGGACAGTCAATGAGCAGTTCTTC.

This clone appeared once. The gene calls are TRBV5-1 and TRBJ1-6, with D possibly matching TRBD1 (5 bases). CDR3 length equals 13 residues. Germline values: CDR1 SGHRS, CDR2 YFSETQ. V lost 4 bases, J lost 6 bases, and 8 bases lay in between. CDR3 loop: CASSPGPNSPLHF. The CDR3 DNA follows: TGCGCCAGCAGCCCAGGGCCTAATTCACCCCTCCACTTT.

V is TRBV4-1 and J is TRBJ1-5; TRBD1 agrees at 7 bases. Germline lookup yields CDR1 MGHRA and CDR2 YSYEKL. The CDR3 contains 15 residues. J was trimmed by 4 bases and V by 1 base; bases with no gene match: 4. CDR3 sequence reads: CASSQVGQINQPQHF. CDR3 sequence (DNA): TGCGCCAGCAGCCAAGTGGGACAGATTAATCAGCCCCAGCATTTT.

J is TRBJ2-1 and V is TRBV7-2; D unresolved. The CDR3 extends over 12 amino acids. V was pared by 3 bases and J by 6 bases, with 6 bases between. Germline CDR1 SGHTA, CDR2 FQGNSA. DNA for the CDR3: TGTGCCAGCAGCTTTCCCGGCAATGAGCAGTTCTTC. Protein: CASSFPGNEQFF.

The chain joins TRBV18 to TRBJ2-7; possibly TRBD2 for D (7 bases). CDR1 KGHSH and CDR2 LQKENI come from the germline V gene. This CDR3 has 14 amino acids. V lost 9 bases to trimming and J lost 4 bases, with 19 bases between them. Here the CDR3 reads CASSRRGPLYEQYF. The CDR3 nucleotides are TGTGCCAGTTCAAGGCGGGGGCCTTTATACGAGCAGTACTTC.

This clone has only one observation. The rearrangement joins TRBV5-5 to TRBJ2-7, with 8 bases fitting TRBD1. Trimming took 1 base from V and 0 from J; bases not matched to a gene: 9. Germline V gene sequence: CDR1 SGHKS, CDR2 YYEKEE (reference sequence). The CDR3 is 17 amino acids. The CDR3 sequence: CASSLYGQGTSSYEQYF. The DNA of the CDR3 is TGTGCCAGCAGCTTGTACGGACAGGGTACGAGCTCCTACGAGCAGTACTTC.

V and J are TRBV9 and TRBJ2-7; D is undetermined. In germline, CDR1 is SGDLS, CDR2 YYNGEE. This CDR3 has 14 amino acids. V shed 0 bases and J shed 0 bases, with 7 bases lying between them. The CDR3 loop reads CASSVGYGSYEQYF. The DNA for the CDR3 is TGTGCCAGCAGCGTAGGATACGGCTCCTACGAGCAGTACTTC.

The V gene is TRBV6-1, the J gene TRBJ2-3, with D perhaps TRBD2 (5 bases). Deletions cut 3 bases from V and 3 bases from J, with 16 bases between. CDR3 size: 16 residues. Per germline, CDR1 MNHNS and CDR2 SASEGT. Here the CDR3 reads CASSDEPAGGTDTQYF. CDR3 nucleotide sequence: TGTGCCAGCAGTGATGAACCGGCAGGAGGAACAGATACGCAGTATTTT.

As DNA, the CDR3 is TGTGCCAGTAGTAAGGCCCAGCGGGGGGGCCTTGAGCAGTTCTTC. Translating gives CASSKAQRGGLEQFF. The genes are TRBV19 and TRBJ2-1, with 10 bases aligning to TRBD2. This CDR3 spans 15 amino acids. Germline V CDR1 and CDR2: LNHDA, SQIVND (reference sequence). The ends lost 4 bases at V and 9 bases at J; junction bases unmatched: 9. The full variable domain, its missing parts supplied by reference TRBV19 and TRBJ2-1, is DGGITQSPKYLFRKEGQNVTLSCEQNLNHDAMYWYRQDPGQGLRLIYYSQIVNDFQKGDIAEGYSVSREKKESFPLTVTSAQKNPTAFYLCASSKAQRGGLEQFFGPGTRLTVL.

The chain is built from TRBV6-5 and TRBJ1-2; TRBD1 matches at 7 bases. Germline V gene data show CDR1 as MNHEY and CDR2 as SVGAGI. CDR3 length equals 14 residues. Germline trimming cut 2 bases from V and 4 bases from J; bases unmatched to any gene: 4. CDR3 region: CASSYRDSGYGYTF. DNA of the CDR3: TGTGCCAGCAGTTACCGGGACAGTGGCTATGGCTACACCTTC.

The chain's CDR3 is CASRIVGGTEAFF. In DNA, the CDR3 is TGCGCCAGCAGAATAGTGGGGGGCACTGAAGCTTTCTTT. The chain uses TRBV5-1 and TRBJ1-1; maybe TRBD1 (5 bases). CDR3 length equals 13 residues. Per germline, CDR1 SGHRS and CDR2 YFSETQ. V dropped 5 bases and J dropped 4 bases, with 12 bases sitting between them.

The chain has TRBV5-6 and TRBJ2-1, with D possibly matching TRBD1 (6 bases). The CDR3 has 15 residues. V lost 4 bases and J 2 bases, leaving 13 bases between the germline ends. Germline-derived CDR1 and CDR2 are SGHDT and YYEEEE. The CDR3 region is CASSLRDTPYNEQFF. In DNA, the CDR3 is TGTGCCAGCAGCCTTCGGGACACCCCCTACAATGAGCAGTTCTTC.

This sequence joins TRBV2 and TRBJ2-7, with 7 bases fitting TRBD1. With V trimmed by 5 bases and J by 7 bases, 11 bases remained unmatched. The germline gives CDR1 SNHLY, CDR2 FYNNEI. CDR3 length: 14 residues. CDR3 sequence reads: CASSTGQSPTEQYF. As DNA, the CDR3 is TGTGCCAGCAGTACGGGACAGAGCCCTACGGAGCAGTACTTC.

The chain couples TRBV7-9 to TRBJ2-3; weak D call: TRBD2 (6 bases). The CDR3 spans 16 residues. Germline values: CDR1 SEHNR, CDR2 FQNEAQ (reference sequence). V was pared by 5 bases and J by 5 bases, with 20 bases between. CDR3 residues: CASSLNRDFDQDTQYF. The CDR3 DNA follows: TGTGCCAGCAGCCTAAACCGGGACTTTGACCAAGATACGCAGTATTTT. Using reference TRBV7-9 and TRBJ2-3 for the parts outside the CDR3, the full variable domain is DTGVSQNPRHKITKRGQNVTFRCDPISEHNRLYWYRQTLGQGPEFLTYFQNEAQLEKSRLLSDRFSAERPKGSFSTLEIQRTEQGDSAMYLCASSLNRDFDQDTQYFGPGTRLTVL.

The V call is TRBV5-6, the J call TRBJ2-7, with 10 bases matching TRBD1. The trim removed 6 bases at V and 5 bases at J, leaving 11 bases unmatched. This CDR3 spans 15 amino acids. Germline CDR1 SGHDT, CDR2 YYEEEE. This chain's CDR3 is CASNLWDRGVDEQYF. The DNA for the CDR3 is TGTGCCAGCAACTTATGGGACAGGGGCGTGGACGAGCAGTACTTC.